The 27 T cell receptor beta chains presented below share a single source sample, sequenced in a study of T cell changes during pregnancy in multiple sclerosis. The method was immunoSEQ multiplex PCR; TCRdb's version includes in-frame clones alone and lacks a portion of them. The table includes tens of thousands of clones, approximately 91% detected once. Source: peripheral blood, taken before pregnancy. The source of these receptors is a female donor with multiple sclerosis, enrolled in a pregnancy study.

This CDR3 reads CASSDSPLANEQFF. The DNA of the CDR3 is TGTGCCAGCAGTGACTCCCCGCTAGCCAATGAGCAGTTCTTC. The chain employs TRBV6-4 and TRBJ2-1; maybe TRBD2 (5 bases). Between the trimmed V and J ends, which lost 0 bases and 6 bases, there was a span of 9 bases. Germline V CDR1 and CDR2: MRHNA, SNTAGT. The CDR3 sequence is 14 residues long.

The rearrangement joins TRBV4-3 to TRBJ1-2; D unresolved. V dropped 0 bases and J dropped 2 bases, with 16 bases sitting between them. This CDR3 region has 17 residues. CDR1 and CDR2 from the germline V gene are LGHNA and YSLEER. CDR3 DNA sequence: TGCGCCAGCAGCCAAGACCGTTACGGAGGGAGCAACTATGGCTACACCTTC. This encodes CASSQDRYGGSNYGYTF.

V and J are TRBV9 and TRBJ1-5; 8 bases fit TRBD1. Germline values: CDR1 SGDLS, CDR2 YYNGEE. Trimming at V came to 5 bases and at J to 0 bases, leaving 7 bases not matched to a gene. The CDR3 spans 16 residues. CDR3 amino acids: CASSKAGGSSNQPQHF. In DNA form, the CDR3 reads TGTGCCAGCAGTAAGGCAGGGGGCTCTAGCAATCAGCCCCAGCATTTT.

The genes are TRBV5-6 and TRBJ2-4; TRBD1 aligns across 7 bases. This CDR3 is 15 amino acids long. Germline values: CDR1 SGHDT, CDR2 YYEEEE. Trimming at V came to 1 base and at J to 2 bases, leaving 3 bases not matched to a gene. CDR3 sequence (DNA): TGTGCCAGCAGCTTGCAGGGGGAGACCAAAAACATTCAGTACTTC. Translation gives CASSLQGETKNIQYF.

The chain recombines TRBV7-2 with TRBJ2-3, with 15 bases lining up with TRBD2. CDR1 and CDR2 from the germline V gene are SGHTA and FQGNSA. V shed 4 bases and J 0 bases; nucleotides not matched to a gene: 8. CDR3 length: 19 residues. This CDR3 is CASSSGLAGGPSSTDTQYF. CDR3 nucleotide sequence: TGTGCCAGCAGCTCGGGACTAGCGGGAGGCCCCTCCAGCACAGATACGCAGTATTTT.

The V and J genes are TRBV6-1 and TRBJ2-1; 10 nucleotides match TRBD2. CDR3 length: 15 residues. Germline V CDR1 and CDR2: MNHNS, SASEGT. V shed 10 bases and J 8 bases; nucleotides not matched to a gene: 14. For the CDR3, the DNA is TGTGCCACCCGGGTAGCGGGAGGCACGGGGGATGAGCAGTTCTTC. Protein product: CATRVAGGTGDEQFF.

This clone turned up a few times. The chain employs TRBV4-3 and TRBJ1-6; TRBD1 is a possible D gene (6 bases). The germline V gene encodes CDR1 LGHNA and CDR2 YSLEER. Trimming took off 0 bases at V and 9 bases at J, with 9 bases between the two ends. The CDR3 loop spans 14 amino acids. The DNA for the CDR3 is TGCGCCAGCAGCCAAGAGGGCAGGGGTTCACCCCTCCACTTT. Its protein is CASSQEGRGSPLHF.

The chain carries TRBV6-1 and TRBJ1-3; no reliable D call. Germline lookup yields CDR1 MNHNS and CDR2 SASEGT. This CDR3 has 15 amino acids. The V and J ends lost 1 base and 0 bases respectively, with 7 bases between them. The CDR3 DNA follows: TGTGCCAGCAGTGAAGAAAACTACTCTGGAAACACCATATATTTT. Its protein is CASSEENYSGNTIYF.

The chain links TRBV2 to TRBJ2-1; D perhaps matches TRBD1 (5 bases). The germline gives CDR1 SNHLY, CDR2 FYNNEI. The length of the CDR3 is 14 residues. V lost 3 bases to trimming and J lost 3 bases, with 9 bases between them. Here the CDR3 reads CASSDPGIYNEQFF. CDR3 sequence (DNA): TGTGCCAGCAGTGACCCAGGGATCTACAATGAGCAGTTCTTC.

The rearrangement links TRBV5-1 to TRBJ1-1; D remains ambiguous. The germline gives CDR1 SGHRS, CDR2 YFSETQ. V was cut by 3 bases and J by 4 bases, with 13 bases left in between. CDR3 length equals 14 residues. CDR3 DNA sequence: TGCGCCAGCAGCTCCTCCCTTAGTGGCACTGAAGCTTTCTTT. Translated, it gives CASSSSLSGTEAFF.

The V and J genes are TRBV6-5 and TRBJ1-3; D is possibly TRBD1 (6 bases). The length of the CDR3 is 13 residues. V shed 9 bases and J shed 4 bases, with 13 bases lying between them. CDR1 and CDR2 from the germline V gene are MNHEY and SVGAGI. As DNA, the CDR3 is TGTGCCAGTCAGGGGTATCCCGGAAACACCATATATTTT. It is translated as CASQGYPGNTIYF.

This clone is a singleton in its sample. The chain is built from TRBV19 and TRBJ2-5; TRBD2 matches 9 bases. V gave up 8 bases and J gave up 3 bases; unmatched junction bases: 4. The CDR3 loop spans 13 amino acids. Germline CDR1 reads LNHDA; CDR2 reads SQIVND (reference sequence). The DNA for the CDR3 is TGTGCCAGTCGAAGACTAGCGGAAGAGACCCAGTACTTC. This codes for CASRRLAEETQYF.

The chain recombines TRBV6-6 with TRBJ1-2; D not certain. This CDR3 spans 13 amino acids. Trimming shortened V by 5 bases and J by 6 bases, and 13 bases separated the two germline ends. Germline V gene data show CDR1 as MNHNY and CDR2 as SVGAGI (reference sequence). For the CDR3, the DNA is TGTGCCAGCAGTGGATCGGGAGGAAATGGCTACACCTTC. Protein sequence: CASSGSGGNGYTF.

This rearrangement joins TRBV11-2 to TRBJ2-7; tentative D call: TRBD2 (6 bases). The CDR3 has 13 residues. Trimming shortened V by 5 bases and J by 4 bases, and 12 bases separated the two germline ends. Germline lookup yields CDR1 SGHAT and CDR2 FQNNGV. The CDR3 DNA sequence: TGTGCCAGCAGCCTGGGACTGAAATACGAGCAGTACTTC. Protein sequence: CASSLGLKYEQYF.

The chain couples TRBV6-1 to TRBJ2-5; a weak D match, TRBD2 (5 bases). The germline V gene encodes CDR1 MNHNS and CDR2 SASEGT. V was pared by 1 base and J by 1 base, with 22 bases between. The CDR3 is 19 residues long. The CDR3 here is CASSEVALLLDRGQETQYF. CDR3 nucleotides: TGTGCCAGCAGTGAAGTTGCCCTTCTACTTGACCGGGGCCAAGAGACCCAGTACTTC.

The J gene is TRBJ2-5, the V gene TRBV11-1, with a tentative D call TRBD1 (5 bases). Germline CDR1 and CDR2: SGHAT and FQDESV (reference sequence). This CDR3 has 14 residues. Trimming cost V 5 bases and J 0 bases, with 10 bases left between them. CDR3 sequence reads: CASSPPRDQETQYF. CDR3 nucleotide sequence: TGTGCCAGCAGCCCCCCCAGGGACCAAGAGACCCAGTACTTC.

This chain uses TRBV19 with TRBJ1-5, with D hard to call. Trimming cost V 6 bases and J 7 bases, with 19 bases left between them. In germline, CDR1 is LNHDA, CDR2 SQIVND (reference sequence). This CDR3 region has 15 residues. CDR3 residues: CASRSPGRTLQPQHF. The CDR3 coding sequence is TGTGCCAGTAGGAGCCCGGGAAGAACTTTACAGCCCCAGCATTTT.

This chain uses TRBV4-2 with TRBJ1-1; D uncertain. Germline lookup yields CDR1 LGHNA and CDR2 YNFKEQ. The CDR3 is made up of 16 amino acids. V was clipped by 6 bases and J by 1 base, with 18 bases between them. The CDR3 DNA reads TGTGCCAGCAGGCTCTCTGAGGGCCTGAGGAACACTGAAGCTTTCTTT. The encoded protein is CASRLSEGLRNTEAFF.

CDR3 nucleotide sequence: TGTGCCAGCTCATCCTTAGAGCTAGCGGCGCAAGAGACCCAGTACTTC. It translates to CASSSLELAAQETQYF. The chain employs TRBV18 and TRBJ2-5, with 7 bases fitting TRBD2. Looked up from germline, CDR1 is KGHSH and CDR2 is LQKENI. The CDR3 covers 16 residues. Unmatched junction bases numbered 11, after V lost 5 bases and J lost 2 bases.

CDR3 residues: CASSETEISYEQYF. The DNA of the CDR3 is TGTGCCAGCAGTGAAACAGAGATCTCCTACGAGCAGTACTTC. The rearrangement uses TRBV2 and TRBJ2-7, with D unclear. This CDR3 is built from 14 residues. With 2 bases removed from V and 0 bases from J, the gap between germline ends came to 8 bases. Germline V gene lookup returns CDR1 SNHLY and CDR2 FYNNEI.

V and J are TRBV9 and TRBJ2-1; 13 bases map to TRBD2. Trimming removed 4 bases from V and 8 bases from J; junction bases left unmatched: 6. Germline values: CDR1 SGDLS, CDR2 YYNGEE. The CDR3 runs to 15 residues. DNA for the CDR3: TGTGCCAGCAGCCCCCGACTAGCGGGAGGTCATGAGCAGTTCTTC. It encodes CASSPRLAGGHEQFF.

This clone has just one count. CDR3 sequence (DNA): TGTGCCAGCAGCTTCGATAGCGGGGGAGGAGAGACCCAGTACTTC. This translates into CASSFDSGGGETQYF. V and J are TRBV5-4 and TRBJ2-5; the match to TRBD2 covers 9 bases. Trimming at V came to 2 bases and at J to 4 bases, leaving 6 bases not matched to a gene. Germline CDR1 is SGHNT and CDR2 is YYREEE (reference sequence). This CDR3 is 15 amino acids long. The complete variable domain, with remaining parts taken from reference TRBV5-4 and TRBJ2-5, reads ETGVTQSPTHLIKTRGQQVTLRCSSQSGHNTVSWYQQALGQGPQFIFQYYREEENGRGNFPPRFSGLQFPNYSSELNVNALELDDSALYLCASSFDSGGGETQYFGPGTRLLVL.

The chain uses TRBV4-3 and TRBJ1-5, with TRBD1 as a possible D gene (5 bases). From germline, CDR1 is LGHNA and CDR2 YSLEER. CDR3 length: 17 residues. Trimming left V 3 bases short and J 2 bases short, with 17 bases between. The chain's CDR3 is CASSQGLVGTRNQPQHF. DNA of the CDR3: TGCGCCAGCAGCCAGGGACTGGTGGGTACTCGCAATCAGCCCCAGCATTTT.

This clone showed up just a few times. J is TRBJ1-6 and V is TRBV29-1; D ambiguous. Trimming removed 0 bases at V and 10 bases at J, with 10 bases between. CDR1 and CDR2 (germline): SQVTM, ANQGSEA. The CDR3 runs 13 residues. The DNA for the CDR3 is TGCAGCGTTGAAGAGGTGCACGGGTCACCCCTCCACTTT. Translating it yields CSVEEVHGSPLHF.

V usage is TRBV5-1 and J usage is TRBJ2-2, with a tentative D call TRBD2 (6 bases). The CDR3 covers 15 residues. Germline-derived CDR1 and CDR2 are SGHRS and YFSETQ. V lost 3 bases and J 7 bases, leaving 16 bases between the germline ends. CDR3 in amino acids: CASSSGGARGGELFF. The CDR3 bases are TGCGCCAGCAGCTCTGGAGGGGCCCGGGGCGGGGAGCTGTTTTTT.

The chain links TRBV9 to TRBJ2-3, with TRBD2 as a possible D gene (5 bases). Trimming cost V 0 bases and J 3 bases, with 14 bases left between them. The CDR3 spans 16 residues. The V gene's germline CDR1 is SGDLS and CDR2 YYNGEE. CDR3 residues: CASSVEQIRGTDTQYF. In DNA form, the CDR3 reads TGTGCCAGCAGCGTAGAACAAATTCGGGGAACAGATACGCAGTATTTT.

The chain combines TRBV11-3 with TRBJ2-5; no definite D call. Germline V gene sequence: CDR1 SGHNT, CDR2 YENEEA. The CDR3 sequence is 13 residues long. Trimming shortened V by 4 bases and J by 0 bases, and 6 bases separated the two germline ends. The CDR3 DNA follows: TGTGCCAGCAGCTCCCGGGACCAAGAGACCCAGTACTTC. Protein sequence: CASSSRDQETQYF.